A selection of T cell receptor beta chains follows, all from one sample in a study of T cell repertoires in cytomegalovirus infection. MiXCR was run by TCRdb on the reads, yielding one entry per CDR3 protein. The sample lists approximately 500,000 distinct CDR3 sequences; 16% were seen once. Material for sequencing was CD8+ T cells from PBMCs. The receptor set was obtained from a human donor in good health (CMV status not recorded). Some clones in this sample may be carry-over from other donors' samples. The CDR3 runs from the conserved cysteine through the conserved F or W. A D gene is named only where the DNA matches it firmly. A row's size may be missing; if present it is once, few, many or a size class.

size,V,J,D,CDR3,DNA
NA,TRBV15,TRBJ2-4,TRBD1,CATSTRTGENIQYF,TGTGCCACCAGCACCCGGACAGGGGAAAACATTCAGTACTTC
many,TRBV27,TRBJ1-2,NA,CASSPRQDQAGGYTF,TGTGCCAGCAGTCCCCGACAGGACCAGGCGGGGGGCTACACCTTC
NA,TRBV14,TRBJ2-7,NA,CASSQDTRGAPYEQYF,TGTGCCAGCAGCCAAGATACAAGAGGAGCTCCCTACGAGCAGTACTTC
NA,TRBV5-8,TRBJ2-1,NA,CASSLYWEYNEQFF,TGTGCCAGCAGCTTGTACTGGGAATACAATGAGCAGTTCTTC
NA,TRBV9,TRBJ2-7,TRBD1,CASSAGGQSYEQYF,TGTGCCAGCAGCGCAGGGGGACAGTCCTACGAGCAGTACTTC
many,TRBV7-6,TRBJ2-7,TRBD2,CASSVSGLKNEQYF,TGTGCCAGCAGCGTATCGGGACTAAAGAACGAGCAGTACTTC
few,TRBV29-1,TRBJ1-1,NA,CSVPGLRANTEAFF,TGCAGCGTACCGGGACTCAGGGCGAACACTGAAGCTTTCTTT
NA,TRBV6-4,TRBJ2-2,NA,CASSDSLVGELFF,TGTGCCAGCAGTGACTCGTTAGTCGGGGAGCTGTTTTTT
many,TRBV7-9,TRBJ1-4,NA,CASSGGLTNEKLFF,TGTGCCAGCAGCGGCGGGTTAACAAATGAAAAACTGTTTTTT
few,TRBV28,TRBJ1-2,NA,CASSSGTIYGYTF,TGTGCCAGCAGTTCCGGGACCATTTATGGCTACACCTTC
few,TRBV9,TRBJ1-4,NA,CASSPRGRGEKLFF,TGTGCCAGCAGCCCTCGGGGCAGGGGTGAAAAACTGTTTTTT
NA,TRBV18,TRBJ2-5,NA,CASSPFSTPAKETQYF,TGTGCCAGCTCACCCTTTTCCACGCCGGCGAAAGAGACCCAGTACTTC
many,TRBV6-5,TRBJ1-1,NA,CASSYSIQWQLNTEAFF,TGTGCCAGCAGTTACTCGATACAATGGCAGCTGAACACTGAAGCTTTCTTT
many,TRBV11-2,TRBJ1-4,TRBD1,CASSSGGEDEKLFF,TGTGCCAGCAGCTCAGGGGGAGAGGATGAAAAACTGTTTTTT
NA,TRBV15,TRBJ2-1,NA,CATSTPGRQGFNEQFF,TGTGCCACCAGCACCCCCGGGAGACAGGGCTTCAATGAGCAGTTCTTC
many,TRBV7-9,TRBJ2-5,TRBD2,CASSPRLAEGQETQYF,TGTGCCAGCAGCCCCCGACTAGCGGAGGGCCAAGAGACCCAGTACTTC
NA,TRBV19,TRBJ1-5,NA,CASSITVLNQPQHF,TGTGCCAGTAGTATTACTGTACTAAATCAGCCCCAGCATTTT
few,TRBV2,TRBJ2-1,NA,CASKLRDLLNEQFF,TGTGCCAGCAAACTCCGGGACCTCTTGAATGAGCAGTTCTTC
many,TRBV7-9,TRBJ2-3,TRBD1,CASKGQGAGADTQYF,TGTGCCAGCAAAGGACAGGGGGCTGGGGCAGATACGCAGTATTTT
many,TRBV14,TRBJ1-3,TRBD1,CASSQRGRGLAGNTIYF,TGTGCCAGCAGCCAACGTGGCAGGGGGCTGGCTGGAAACACCATATATTTT
few,TRBV15,TRBJ2-1,NA,CATSRDRADRSYNEQFF,TGTGCCACCAGCAGAGATCGGGCTGATCGATCCTACAATGAGCAGTTCTTC
few,TRBV15,TRBJ1-2,NA,CATSGDDWGYTF,TGTGCCACCAGTGGGGACGATTGGGGCTACACCTTC
NA,TRBV20-1,TRBJ1-2,NA,CSVPYRGDDYGYTF,TGCAGTGTTCCTTATAGGGGGGACGACTATGGCTACACCTTC
many,TRBV2,TRBJ2-7,NA,CASSEDYSYEQYF,TGTGCCAGCAGTGAAGACTATTCCTACGAGCAGTACTTC
few,TRBV9,TRBJ1-2,TRBD1,CARADRAGYTF,TGTGCCAGAGCAGACAGGGCTGGCTACACCTTC
NA,TRBV28,TRBJ2-7,NA,CASTAGGQYKQYF,TGTGCCAGCACCGCGGGGGGACAGTACAAGCAGTACTTC
NA,TRBV20-1,TRBJ2-7,NA,CSAAKGSYEQYF,TGCAGTGCCGCTAAGGGGTCCTACGAGCAGTACTTC
many,TRBV7-2,TRBJ2-1,TRBD2,CASSLVVAGGNEQFF,TGTGCCAGCAGCTTAGTTGTAGCGGGAGGAAATGAGCAGTTCTTC
NA,TRBV5-8,TRBJ2-7,TRBD2,CASSGYSRRGLGGEQYF,TGTGCCAGCAGCGGATACTCGAGGAGGGGACTAGGGGGCGAGCAGTACTTC
many,TRBV25-1,TRBJ1-4,NA,CASSEFGRGEFGLFF,TGTGCCAGCAGTGAATTTGGTCGCGGGGAATTTGGACTGTTTTTT
few,TRBV7-9,TRBJ1-3,TRBD1,CASSSGQGLKGNTIYF,TGTGCCAGCAGCTCGGGACAGGGGTTGAAAGGAAACACCATATATTTT
NA,TRBV13,TRBJ1-1,NA,CASSLIYRNTEAFF,TGTGCCAGCAGCTTAATATACCGGAACACTGAAGCTTTCTTT
NA,TRBV7-2,TRBJ2-7,NA,CASSLRIRDGSYDQYF,TGTGCAAGCAGCTTGAGGATACGGGATGGCTCCTACGATCAGTACTTC
many,TRBV4-2,TRBJ2-2,TRBD2,CASSLGLAGVNTGELFF,TGTGCCAGCAGCCTGGGACTAGCGGGAGTTAACACCGGGGAGCTGTTTTTT
NA,TRBV2,TRBJ2-7,NA,CASNEQVYEQYF,TGTGCCAGCAACGAACAGGTTTACGAGCAGTACTTC
few,TRBV12-3/TRBV12-4,TRBJ2-2,NA,CASNWAGELFF,TGTGCCAGCAATTGGGCCGGGGAGCTGTTTTTT
many,TRBV7-6,TRBJ1-4,TRBD1,CASSLRDSVGEKLFF,TGTGCCAGCAGCCTCAGGGACAGCGTAGGTGAAAAACTGTTTTTT
few,TRBV7-9,TRBJ1-2,NA,CASSSVGGYGYTF,TGTGCCAGCAGCTCTGTGGGTGGTTATGGCTACACCTTC
many,TRBV25-1,TRBJ2-5,NA,CASSEGRGETQYF,TGTGCCAGCAGTGAAGGCAGGGGAGAGACCCAGTACTTC
many,TRBV10-3,TRBJ1-2,NA,CAISEPGLYGYTF,TGTGCCATCAGTGAGCCTGGCCTGTATGGCTACACCTTC
many,TRBV11-2,TRBJ1-1,NA,CASSLGGETVQGRGTEAFF,TGTGCCAGCAGCTTAGGAGGCGAAACGGTACAGGGACGCGGCACTGAAGCTTTCTTT
many,TRBV7-9,TRBJ2-1,TRBD2,CASSLTASGHNEQFF,TGTGCCAGCAGCTTAACGGCTAGCGGGCACAATGAGCAGTTCTTC
few,TRBV20-1,TRBJ2-5,NA,CSARDPGTTQETQYF,TGCAGTGCTAGAGACCCCGGGACCACCCAAGAGACCCAGTACTTC
NA,TRBV24-1,TRBJ1-1,NA,CATRDGPRAFF,TGTGCCACCAGGGACGGCCCTCGAGCTTTCTTT
few,TRBV9,TRBJ1-2,TRBD1,CASSAGQLNYGYTF,TGTGCCAGCAGCGCGGGACAGTTGAACTATGGCTACACCTTC
few,TRBV6-1,TRBJ1-1,NA,CASSGAGPLREAFF,TGTGCCAGCAGTGGTGCGGGGCCGCTTCGGGAAGCTTTCTTT
many,TRBV5-1,TRBJ2-2,TRBD2,CASSLIAGEGPPAGELFF,TGCGCCAGCAGCCTGATAGCGGGAGAGGGTCCACCAGCCGGGGAGCTGTTTTTT
many,TRBV2,TRBJ2-7,TRBD1,CASSEPAQETGNSYEQYF,TGTGCCAGCAGTGAACCGGCGCAGGAGACAGGGAACTCCTACGAGCAGTACTTC
NA,TRBV7-4,TRBJ2-3,TRBD2,CASSLGGLAGLADTQYF,TGTGCCAGCAGCTTAGGTGGGCTAGCGGGACTGGCAGATACGCAGTATTTT
many,TRBV2,TRBJ2-3,NA,CASRRQDTQYF,TGTGCCAGCAGGAGGCAAGATACGCAGTATTTT
few,TRBV24-1,TRBJ1-3,NA,CAVAPGSGNTIYF,TGTGCCGTTGCTCCGGGATCTGGAAACACCATATATTTT
NA,TRBV2,TRBJ1-5,NA,CASNRNNQPQHF,TGTGCCAGCAACAGGAACAATCAGCCCCAGCATTTT
NA,TRBV20-1,TRBJ2-7,NA,CSARRTRAYEQYF,TGCAGTGCTAGACGGACGCGGGCCTACGAGCAGTACTTC
NA,TRBV7-2,TRBJ2-7,TRBD2,CASSFSGLAEYYEQYF,TGTGCCAGCAGCTTTTCGGGACTAGCGGAGTACTACGAGCAGTACTTC